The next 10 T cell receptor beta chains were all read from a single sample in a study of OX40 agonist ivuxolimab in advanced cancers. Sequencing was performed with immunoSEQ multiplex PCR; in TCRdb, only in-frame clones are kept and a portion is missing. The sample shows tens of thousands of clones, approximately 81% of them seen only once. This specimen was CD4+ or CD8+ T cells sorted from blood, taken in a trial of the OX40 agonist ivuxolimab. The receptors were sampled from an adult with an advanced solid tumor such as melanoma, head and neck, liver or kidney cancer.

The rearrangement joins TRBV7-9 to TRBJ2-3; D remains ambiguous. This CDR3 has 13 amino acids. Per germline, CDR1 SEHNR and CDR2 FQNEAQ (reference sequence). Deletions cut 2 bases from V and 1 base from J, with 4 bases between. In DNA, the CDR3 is TGTGCCAGCAGCTTAACGGGCACAGATACGCAGTATTTT. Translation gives CASSLTGTDTQYF.

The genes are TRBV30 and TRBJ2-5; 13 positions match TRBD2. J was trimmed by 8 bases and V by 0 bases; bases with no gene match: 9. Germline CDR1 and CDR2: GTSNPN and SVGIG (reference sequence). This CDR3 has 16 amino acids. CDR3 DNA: TGTGCCTGGAGTGTGGGACTAGCGGGAAAAAGGAGCACCCAGTACTTC. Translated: CAWSVGLAGKRSTQYF.

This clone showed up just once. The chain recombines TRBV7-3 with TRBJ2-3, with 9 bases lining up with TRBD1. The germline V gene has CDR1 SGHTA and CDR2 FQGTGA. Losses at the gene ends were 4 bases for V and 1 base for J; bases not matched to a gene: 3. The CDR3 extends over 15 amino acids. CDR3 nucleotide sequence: TGTGCCAGCAGCTCCCGGACAGGGGGCACAGATACGCAGTATTTT. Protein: CASSSRTGGTDTQYF.

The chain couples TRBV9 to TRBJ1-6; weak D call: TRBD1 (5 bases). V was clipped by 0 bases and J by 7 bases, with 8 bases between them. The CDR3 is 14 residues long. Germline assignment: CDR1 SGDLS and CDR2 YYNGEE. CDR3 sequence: CASSVDSGNSPLHF. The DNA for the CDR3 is TGTGCCAGCAGCGTAGACTCAGGGAATTCACCCCTCCACTTT.

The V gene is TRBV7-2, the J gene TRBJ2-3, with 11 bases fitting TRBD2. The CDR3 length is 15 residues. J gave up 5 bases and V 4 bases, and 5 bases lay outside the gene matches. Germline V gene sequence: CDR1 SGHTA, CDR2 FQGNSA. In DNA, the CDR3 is TGTGCCAGCAGCTGGCCGACTAGCGGGAAAGATACGCAGTATTTT. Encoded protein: CASSWPTSGKDTQYF.

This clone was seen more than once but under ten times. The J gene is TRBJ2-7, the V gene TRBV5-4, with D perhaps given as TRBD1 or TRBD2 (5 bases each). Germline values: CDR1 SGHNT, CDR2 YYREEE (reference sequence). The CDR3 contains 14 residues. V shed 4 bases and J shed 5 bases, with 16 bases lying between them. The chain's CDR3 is CASSGRDGPNEQYF. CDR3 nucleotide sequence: TGTGCCAGCAGCGGCCGGGACGGACCCAACGAGCAGTACTTC. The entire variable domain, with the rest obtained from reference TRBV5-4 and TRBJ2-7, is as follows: ETGVTQSPTHLIKTRGQQVTLRCSSQSGHNTVSWYQQALGQGPQFIFQYYREEENGRGNFPPRFSGLQFPNYSSELNVNALELDDSALYLCASSGRDGPNEQYFGPGTRLTVT.

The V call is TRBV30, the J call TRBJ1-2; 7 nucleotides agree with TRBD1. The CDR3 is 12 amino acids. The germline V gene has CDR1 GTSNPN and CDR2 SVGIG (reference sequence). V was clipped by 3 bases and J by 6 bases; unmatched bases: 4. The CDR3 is CAWSQTGDGYTF. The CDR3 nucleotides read TGTGCCTGGAGCCAAACAGGGGATGGCTACACCTTC.

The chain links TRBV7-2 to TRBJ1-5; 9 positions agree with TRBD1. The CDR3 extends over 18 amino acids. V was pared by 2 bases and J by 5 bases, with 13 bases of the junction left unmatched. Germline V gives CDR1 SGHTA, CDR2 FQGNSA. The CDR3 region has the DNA TGTGCCAGCAGCTTAATAGGACAGGGGTCTCGGGGGTATCAGCCCCAGCATTTT. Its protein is CASSLIGQGSRGYQPQHF.

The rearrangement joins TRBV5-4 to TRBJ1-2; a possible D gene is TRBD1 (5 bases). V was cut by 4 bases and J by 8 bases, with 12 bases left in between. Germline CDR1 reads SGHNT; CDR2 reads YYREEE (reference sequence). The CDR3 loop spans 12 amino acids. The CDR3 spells CASSPGTLGYTF. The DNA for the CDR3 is TGTGCCAGCAGCCCCGGGACCCTCGGCTACACCTTC.

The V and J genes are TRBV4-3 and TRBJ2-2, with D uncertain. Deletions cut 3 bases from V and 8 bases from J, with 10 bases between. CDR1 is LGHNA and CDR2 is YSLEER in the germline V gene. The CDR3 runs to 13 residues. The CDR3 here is CASSHYRSGELFF. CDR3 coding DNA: TGCGCCAGCAGCCACTACCGATCGGGGGAGCTGTTTTTT.